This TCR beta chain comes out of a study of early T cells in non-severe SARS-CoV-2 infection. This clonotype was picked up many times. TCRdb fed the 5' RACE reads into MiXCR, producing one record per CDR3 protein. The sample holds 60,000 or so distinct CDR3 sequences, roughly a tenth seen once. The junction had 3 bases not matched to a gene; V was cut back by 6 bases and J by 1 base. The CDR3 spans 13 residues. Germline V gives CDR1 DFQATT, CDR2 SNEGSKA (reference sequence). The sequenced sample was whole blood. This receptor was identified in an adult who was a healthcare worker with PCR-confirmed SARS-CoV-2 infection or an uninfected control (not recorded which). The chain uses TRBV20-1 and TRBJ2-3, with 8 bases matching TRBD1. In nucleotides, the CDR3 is TGCAGTGCGGCGGACAGGGGCACAGATACGCAGTATTTT. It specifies CSAADRGTDTQYF.